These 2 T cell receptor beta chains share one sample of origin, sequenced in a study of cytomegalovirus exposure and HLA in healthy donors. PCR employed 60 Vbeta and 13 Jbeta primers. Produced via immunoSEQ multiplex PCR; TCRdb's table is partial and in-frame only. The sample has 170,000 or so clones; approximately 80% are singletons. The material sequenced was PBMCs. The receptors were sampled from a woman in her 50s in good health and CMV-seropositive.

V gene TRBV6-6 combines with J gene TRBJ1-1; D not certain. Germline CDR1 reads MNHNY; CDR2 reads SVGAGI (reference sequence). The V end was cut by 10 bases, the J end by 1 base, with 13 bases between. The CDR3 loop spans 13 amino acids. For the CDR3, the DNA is TGTGCCACTCTCGCAAGCGGGAACACTGAAGCTTTCTTT. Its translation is CATLASGNTEAFF.

The CDR3 DNA reads as TGTGCCATCAGTGCAGGCCGCGGGACTAATGAAAAACTGTTTTTT. It yields the protein CAISAGRGTNEKLFF. The V call is TRBV10-3, the J call TRBJ1-4; no reliable D call. Trimming removed 4 bases from V and 2 bases from J, with 11 bases in between. Germline lookup yields CDR1 ENHRY and CDR2 SYGVKD. CDR3 length equals 15 residues.